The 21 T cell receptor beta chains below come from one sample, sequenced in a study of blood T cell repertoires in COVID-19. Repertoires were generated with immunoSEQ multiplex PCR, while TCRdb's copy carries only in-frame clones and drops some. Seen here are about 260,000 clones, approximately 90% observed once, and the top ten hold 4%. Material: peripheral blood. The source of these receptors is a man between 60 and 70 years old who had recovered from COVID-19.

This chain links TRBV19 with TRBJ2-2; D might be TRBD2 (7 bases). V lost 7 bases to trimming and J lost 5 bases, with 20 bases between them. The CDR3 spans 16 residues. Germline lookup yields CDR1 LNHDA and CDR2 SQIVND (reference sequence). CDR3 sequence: CASTLRGGRGTGELFF. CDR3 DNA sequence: TGTGCCAGTACCCTAAGGGGGGGCAGAGGGACCGGGGAGCTGTTTTTT.

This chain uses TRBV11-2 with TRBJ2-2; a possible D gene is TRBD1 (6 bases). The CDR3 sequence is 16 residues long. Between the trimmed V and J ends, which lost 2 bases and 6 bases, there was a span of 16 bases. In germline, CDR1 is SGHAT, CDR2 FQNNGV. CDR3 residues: CASSLIVGGRAGELFF. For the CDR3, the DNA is TGTGCCAGCAGCTTAATCGTAGGGGGAAGGGCCGGGGAGCTGTTTTTT.

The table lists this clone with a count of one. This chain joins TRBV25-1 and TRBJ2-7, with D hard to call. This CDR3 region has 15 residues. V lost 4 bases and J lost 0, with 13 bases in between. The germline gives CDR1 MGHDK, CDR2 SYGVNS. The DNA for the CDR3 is TGTGCCAGCAGTGGATGGGCCTCCTTCTCCTACGAGCAGTACTTC. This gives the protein CASSGWASFSYEQYF.

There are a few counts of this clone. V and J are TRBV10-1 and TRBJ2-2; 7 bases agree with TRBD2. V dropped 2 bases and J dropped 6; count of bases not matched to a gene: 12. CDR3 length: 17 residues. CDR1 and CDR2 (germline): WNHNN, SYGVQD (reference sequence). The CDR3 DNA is TGCGCCAGCAGTGAGACCAAGAGCGGGGTACGGGCCGGGGAGCTGTTTTTT. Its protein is CASSETKSGVRAGELFF.

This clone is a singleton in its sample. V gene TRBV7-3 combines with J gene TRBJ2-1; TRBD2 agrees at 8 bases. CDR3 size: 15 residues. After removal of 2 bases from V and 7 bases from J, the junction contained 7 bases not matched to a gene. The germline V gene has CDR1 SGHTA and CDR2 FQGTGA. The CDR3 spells CASSLERGNGNEQFF. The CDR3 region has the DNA TGTGCCAGCAGCTTAGAGCGGGGGAACGGGAATGAGCAGTTCTTC.

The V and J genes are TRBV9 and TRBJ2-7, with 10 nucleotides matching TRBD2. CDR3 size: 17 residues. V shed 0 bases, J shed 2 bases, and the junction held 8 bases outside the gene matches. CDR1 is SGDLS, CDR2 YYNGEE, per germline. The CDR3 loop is CASSVGLAGETAYEQYF. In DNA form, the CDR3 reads TGTGCCAGCAGCGTAGGGCTAGCGGGGGAAACAGCCTACGAGCAGTACTTC.

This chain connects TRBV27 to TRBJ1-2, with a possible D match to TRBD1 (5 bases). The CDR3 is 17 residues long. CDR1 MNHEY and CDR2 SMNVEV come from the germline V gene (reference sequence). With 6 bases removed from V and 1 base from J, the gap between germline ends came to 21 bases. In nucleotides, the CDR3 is TGTGCCAGCAGACTAAGAGCCGTCCAGGGCGGTAACTATGGCTACACCTTC. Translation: CASRLRAVQGGNYGYTF.

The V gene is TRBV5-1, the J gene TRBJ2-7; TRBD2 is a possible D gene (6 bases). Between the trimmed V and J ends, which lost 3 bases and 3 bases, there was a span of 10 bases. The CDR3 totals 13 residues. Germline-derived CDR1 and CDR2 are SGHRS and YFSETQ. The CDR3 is CASSSPGLYEQYF. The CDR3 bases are TGCGCCAGCAGCTCGCCGGGACTCTACGAGCAGTACTTC.

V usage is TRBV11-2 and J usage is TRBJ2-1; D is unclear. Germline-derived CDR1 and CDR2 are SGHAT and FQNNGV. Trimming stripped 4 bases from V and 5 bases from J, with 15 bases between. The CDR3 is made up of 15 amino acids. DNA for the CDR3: TGTGCCAGCAGCTCCCCCGACCCAGCGCACAATGAGCAGTTCTTC. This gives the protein CASSSPDPAHNEQFF.

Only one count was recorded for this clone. CDR3 coding DNA: TGCGCCAGCAGCCAAGCGGGGGGGCCTAACAATGAGCAGTTCTTC. Translated: CASSQAGGPNNEQFF. This rearrangement joins TRBV4-1 to TRBJ2-1; 8 bases agree with TRBD2. From germline, CDR1 is MGHRA and CDR2 YSYEKL. The CDR3 sequence is 15 residues long. Trimming took 1 base from V and 5 from J; bases not matched to a gene: 4.

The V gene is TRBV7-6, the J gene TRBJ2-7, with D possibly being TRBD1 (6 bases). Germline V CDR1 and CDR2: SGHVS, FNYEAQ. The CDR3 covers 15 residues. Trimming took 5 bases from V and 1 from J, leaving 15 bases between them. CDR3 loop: CASSPGWDTSYEQYF. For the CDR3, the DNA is TGTGCCAGCAGCCCTGGCTGGGACACTTCCTACGAGCAGTACTTC.

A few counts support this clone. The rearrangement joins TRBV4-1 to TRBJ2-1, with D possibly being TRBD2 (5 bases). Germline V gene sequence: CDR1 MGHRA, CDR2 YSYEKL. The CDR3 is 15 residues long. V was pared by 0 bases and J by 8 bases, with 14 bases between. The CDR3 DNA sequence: TGCGCCAGCAGCCAAGAAATGGCTCTCGGGGATGAGCAGTTCTTC. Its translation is CASSQEMALGDEQFF.

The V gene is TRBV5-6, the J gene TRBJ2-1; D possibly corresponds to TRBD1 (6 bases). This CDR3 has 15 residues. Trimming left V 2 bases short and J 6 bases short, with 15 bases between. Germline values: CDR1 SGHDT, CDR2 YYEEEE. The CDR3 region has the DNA TGTGCCAGCAGCTTTTTGACAGGAGAGGGCAATGAGCAGTTCTTC. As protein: CASSFLTGEGNEQFF. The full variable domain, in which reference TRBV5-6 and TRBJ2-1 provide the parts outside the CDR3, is DAGVTQSPTHLIKTRGQQVTLRCSPKSGHDTVSWYQQALGQGPQFIFQYYEEEERQRGNFPDRFSGHQFPNYSSELNVNALLLGDSALYLCASSFLTGEGNEQFFGPGTRLTVL.

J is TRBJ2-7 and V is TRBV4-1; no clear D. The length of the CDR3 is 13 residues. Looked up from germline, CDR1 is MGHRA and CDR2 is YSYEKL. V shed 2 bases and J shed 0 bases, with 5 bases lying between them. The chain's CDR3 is CASSQTTSYEQYF. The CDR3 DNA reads TGCGCCAGCAGCCAAACAACCTCCTACGAGCAGTACTTC.

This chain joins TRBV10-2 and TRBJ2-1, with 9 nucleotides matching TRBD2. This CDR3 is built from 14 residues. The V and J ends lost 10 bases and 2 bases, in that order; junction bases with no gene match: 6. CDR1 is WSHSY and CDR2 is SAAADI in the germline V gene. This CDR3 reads CATTERGAYNEQFF. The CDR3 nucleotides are TGCGCCACCACAGAGCGGGGGGCCTACAATGAGCAGTTCTTC.

The CDR3 bases are TGTGCCATCAGTGAGTCGGATAGCGGGGGTCTTGAGCAGTTCTTC. Translation: CAISESDSGGLEQFF. The rearrangement uses TRBV10-3 and TRBJ2-1; 9 bases are a match to TRBD2. Germline trimming cut 0 bases from V and 9 bases from J; bases unmatched to any gene: 6. This CDR3 has 15 amino acids. Germline-derived CDR1 and CDR2 are ENHRY and SYGVKD.

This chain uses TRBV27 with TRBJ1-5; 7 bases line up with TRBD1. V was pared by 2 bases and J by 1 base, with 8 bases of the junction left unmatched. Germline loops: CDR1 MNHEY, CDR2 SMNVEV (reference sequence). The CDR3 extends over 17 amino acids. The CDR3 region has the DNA TGTGCCAGCAGTTTAGTAGGGGGCGCGTTGAGCAATCAGCCCCAGCATTTT. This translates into CASSLVGGALSNQPQHF.

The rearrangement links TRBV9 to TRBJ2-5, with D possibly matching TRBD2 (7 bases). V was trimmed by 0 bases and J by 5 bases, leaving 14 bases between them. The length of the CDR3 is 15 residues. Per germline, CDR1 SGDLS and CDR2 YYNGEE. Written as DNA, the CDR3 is TGTGCCAGCAGCGTAGGCGGCGGGGGCGGGGAGACCCAGTACTTC. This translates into CASSVGGGGGETQYF.

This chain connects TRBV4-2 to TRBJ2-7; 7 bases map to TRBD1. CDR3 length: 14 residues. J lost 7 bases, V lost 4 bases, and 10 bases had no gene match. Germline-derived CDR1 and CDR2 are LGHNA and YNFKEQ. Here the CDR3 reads CASSLRDSFYEQYF. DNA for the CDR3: TGTGCCAGCAGCCTACGGGACAGTTTTTATGAGCAGTACTTC.

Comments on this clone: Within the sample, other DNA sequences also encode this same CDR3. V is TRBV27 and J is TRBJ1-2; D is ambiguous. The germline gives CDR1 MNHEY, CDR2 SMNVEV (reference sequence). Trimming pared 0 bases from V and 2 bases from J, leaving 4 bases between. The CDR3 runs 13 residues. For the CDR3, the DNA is TGTGCCAGCAGTTTATCACGGAACTATGGCTACACCTTC. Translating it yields CASSLSRNYGYTF.

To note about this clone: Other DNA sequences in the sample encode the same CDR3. CDR3 sequence (DNA): TGCGCCAGCAGCTTGGTTAGCGGGGGGACAGATACGCAGTATTTT. Amino acid sequence: CASSLVSGGTDTQYF. This chain links TRBV5-1 with TRBJ2-3; 10 positions match TRBD2. The CDR3 has 15 amino acids. V lost 0 bases and J lost 3; bases outside the gene matches: 1. Germline-derived CDR1 and CDR2 are SGHRS and YFSETQ.